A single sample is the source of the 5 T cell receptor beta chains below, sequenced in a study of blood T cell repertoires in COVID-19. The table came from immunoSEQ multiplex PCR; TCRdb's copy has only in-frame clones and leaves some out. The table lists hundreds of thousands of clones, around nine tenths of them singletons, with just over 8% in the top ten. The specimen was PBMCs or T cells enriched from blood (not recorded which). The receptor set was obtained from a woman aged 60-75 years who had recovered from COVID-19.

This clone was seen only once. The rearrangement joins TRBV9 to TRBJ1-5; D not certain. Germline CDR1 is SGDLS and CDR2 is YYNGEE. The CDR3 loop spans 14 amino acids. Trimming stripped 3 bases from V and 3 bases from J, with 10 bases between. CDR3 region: CASSGAGNNQPQHF. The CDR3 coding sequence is TGTGCCAGCAGCGGGGCAGGAAACAATCAGCCCCAGCATTTT.

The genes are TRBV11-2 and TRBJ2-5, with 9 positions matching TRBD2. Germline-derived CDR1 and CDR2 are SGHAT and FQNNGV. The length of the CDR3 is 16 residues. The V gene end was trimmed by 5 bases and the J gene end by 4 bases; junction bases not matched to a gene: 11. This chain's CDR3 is CASSPAQRGVGETQYF. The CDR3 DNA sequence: TGTGCCAGCAGCCCTGCCCAGCGGGGGGTGGGAGAGACCCAGTACTTC.

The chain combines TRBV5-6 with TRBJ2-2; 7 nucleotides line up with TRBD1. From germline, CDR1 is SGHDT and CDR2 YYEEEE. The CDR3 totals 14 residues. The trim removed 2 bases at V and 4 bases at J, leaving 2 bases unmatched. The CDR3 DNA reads TGTGCCAGCAGCTTTGACAGGGTCACCGGGGAGCTGTTTTTT. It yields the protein CASSFDRVTGELFF.

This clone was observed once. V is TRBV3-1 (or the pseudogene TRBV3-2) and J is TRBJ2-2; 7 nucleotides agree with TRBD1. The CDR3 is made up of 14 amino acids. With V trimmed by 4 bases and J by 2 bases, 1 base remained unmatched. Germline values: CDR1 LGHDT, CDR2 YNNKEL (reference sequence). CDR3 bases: TGTGCCAGCAGCCGACAGGGAAACACCGGGGAGCTGTTTTTT. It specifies CASSRQGNTGELFF.

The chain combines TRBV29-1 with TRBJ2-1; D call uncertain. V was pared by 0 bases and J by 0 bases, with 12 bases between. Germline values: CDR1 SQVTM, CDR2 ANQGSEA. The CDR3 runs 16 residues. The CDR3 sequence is CSVEDRQASSYNEQFF. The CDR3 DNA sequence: TGCAGCGTTGAAGATCGCCAGGCGAGCTCCTACAATGAGCAGTTCTTC.